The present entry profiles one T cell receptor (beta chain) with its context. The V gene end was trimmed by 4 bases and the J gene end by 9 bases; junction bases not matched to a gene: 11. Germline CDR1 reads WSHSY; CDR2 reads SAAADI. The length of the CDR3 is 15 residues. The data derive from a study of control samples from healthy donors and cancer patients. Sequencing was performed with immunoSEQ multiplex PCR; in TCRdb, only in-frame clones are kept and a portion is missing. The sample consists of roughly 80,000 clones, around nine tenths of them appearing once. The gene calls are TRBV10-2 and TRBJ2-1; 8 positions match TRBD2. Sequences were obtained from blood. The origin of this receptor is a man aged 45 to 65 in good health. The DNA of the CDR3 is TGCGCCAGCAGTGTTCTGAGCGGGGGTCGCGGTGAGCAGTTCTTC. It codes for CASSVLSGGRGEQFF.